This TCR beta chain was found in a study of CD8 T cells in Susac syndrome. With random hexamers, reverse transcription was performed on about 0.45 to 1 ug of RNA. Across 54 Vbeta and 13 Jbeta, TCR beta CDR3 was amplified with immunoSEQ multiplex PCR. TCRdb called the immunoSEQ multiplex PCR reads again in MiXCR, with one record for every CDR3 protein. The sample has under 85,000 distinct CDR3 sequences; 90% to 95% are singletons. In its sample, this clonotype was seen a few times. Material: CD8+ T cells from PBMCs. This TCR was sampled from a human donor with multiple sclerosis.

This CDR3 is CASRGGSGNTIYF. The CDR3 DNA is TGTGCCAGCAGAGGGGGGAGTGGGAACACCATATATTTT. The V call is TRBV9, the J call TRBJ1-3; maybe TRBD1 (6 bases). Germline V gene lookup returns CDR1 SGDLS and CDR2 YYNGEE. CDR3 length: 13 amino acids. Trimming left V 5 bases short and J 7 bases short, with 13 bases between.